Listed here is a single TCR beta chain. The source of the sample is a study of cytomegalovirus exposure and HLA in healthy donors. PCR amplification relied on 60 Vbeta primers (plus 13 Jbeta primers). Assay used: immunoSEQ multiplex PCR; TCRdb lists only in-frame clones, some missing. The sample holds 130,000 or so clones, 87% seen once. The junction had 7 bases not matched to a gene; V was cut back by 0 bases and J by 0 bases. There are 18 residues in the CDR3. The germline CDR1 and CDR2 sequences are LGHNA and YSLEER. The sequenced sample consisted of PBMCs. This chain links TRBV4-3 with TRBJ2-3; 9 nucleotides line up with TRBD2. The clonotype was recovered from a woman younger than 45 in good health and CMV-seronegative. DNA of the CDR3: TGCGCCAGCAGCCAAGATTTGCTAGCGGGAAGTAGCACAGATACGCAGTATTTT. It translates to CASSQDLLAGSSTDTQYF.